This T cell receptor beta chain was observed in a study of T cell responses to AZD1222 COVID-19 vaccine. Study-wide results and limits: Unmutated variant regions are reportedly targeted by nearly half of spike-specific TCRs. No repertoire was sampled before or during the peak T cell response, only after it.

Second-dose recipients at about 4 or about 12 weeks were treated as one pooled group. Data came from immunoSEQ multiplex PCR; TCRdb stores just in-frame clones and leaves some out. The table includes 140,000 to 150,000 clones, 91% detected once. The CDR3 consists of 13 residues. Germline values: CDR1 MDHEN, CDR2 SYDVKM. Trimming removed 6 bases from V and 9 bases from J; junction bases left unmatched: 9. Worth noting for this clone: Its cognate antigen is unknown.

The starting material was peripheral blood, obtained 28 days after the second AZD1222 dose. The receptor was derived from an adult who received the AZD1222 COVID-19 vaccine. This chain links TRBV28 with TRBJ1-2, with 8 bases aligning to TRBD1. The CDR3 coding sequence is TGTGCCAGCAGAAGCCAGGGGGCCGCTAGCTACACCTTC. Translation gives CASRSQGAASYTF.